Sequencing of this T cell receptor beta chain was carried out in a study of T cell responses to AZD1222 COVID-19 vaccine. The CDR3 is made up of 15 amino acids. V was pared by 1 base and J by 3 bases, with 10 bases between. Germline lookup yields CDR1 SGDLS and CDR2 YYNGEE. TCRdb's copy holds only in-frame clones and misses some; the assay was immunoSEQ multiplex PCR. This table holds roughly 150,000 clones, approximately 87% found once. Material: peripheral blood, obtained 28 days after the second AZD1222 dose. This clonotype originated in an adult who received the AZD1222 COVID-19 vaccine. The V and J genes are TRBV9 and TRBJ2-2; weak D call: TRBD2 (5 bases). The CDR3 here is CASSVTAAYTGELFF. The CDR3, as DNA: TGTGCCAGCAGCGTAACAGCGGCTTACACCGGGGAGCTGTTTTTT.